Listed here are 5 T cell receptor beta chains from one sample, sequenced in a study of molecular identifiers for immune sequencing clone quantification (dated by TCRdb to the late 2010s). Libraries were made using PCR. The instrument was a NextSeq 500. TCRdb applied fastp at Q25 and MiXCR to the public reads, then kept only in-frame beta chains. CDR3 protein sequences are deduplicated, and each keeps its most common genes and DNA. The sample table holds approximately 90,000 distinct CDR3 sequences, of which more than 20% were seen once. In total, the top ten clones hold around 1% of the sample. Sequencing used naive CD8+ T cells from blood, with Jurkat cell RNA spiked in. The cell subset or site label, as the study defines it: FACS-sorted CD8+CD4-CCR7+CD45RA+ naive T cells. The receptor set was obtained from a human donor in good health. Some libraries in this study had Jurkat cell RNA spiked in.

As for this clonotype: One base away lies a much larger clone, so this may be a sequencing read error. The V call is TRBV6-6, the J call TRBJ2-2; 7 bases align to TRBD2. The CDR3 sequence is 17 residues long. Germline V gives CDR1 MNHNY, CDR2 SVGAGI (reference sequence). The CDR3 DNA is TGTGCCAGCACCTCCCCGGTAGCGGGCGCGAACACCGGGGGGCTGTTTTTT. Translated: CASTSPVAGANTGGLFF.

There are many counts of this clonotype. The chain has TRBV19 and TRBJ2-6, with TRBD1 identical over 10 bases. CDR1 is LNHDA and CDR2 is SQIVND in the germline V gene (reference sequence). The J segment lost 0 bases and the V segment lost 10 bases, leaving 3 bases of the junction unmatched. CDR3 length: 15 amino acids. CDR3 DNA: TGTGCCACCGGGACAGGGGTCTCTGGGGCCAACGTCCTGACTTTC. Residues: CATGTGVSGANVLTF.

This clonotype was counted many times. This chain links TRBV20-1 with TRBJ1-1, with no clear D. V lost 3 bases to trimming and J lost 0 bases, with 20 bases between them. This CDR3 region has 17 residues. CDR1 is DFQATT, CDR2 SNEGSKA, per germline (reference sequence). The CDR3 sequence is CSARWKGRTGLNTEAFF. The CDR3 nucleotides are TGCAGTGCTAGGTGGAAAGGGCGGACTGGGCTGAACACTGAAGCTTTCTTT.

This clonotype has a handful of counts. The chain recombines TRBV7-9 with TRBJ2-3, with TRBD1 matching over 9 bases. The germline CDR1 and CDR2 sequences are SEHNR and FQNEAQ (reference sequence). The trim removed 1 base at V and 3 bases at J, leaving 17 bases unmatched. CDR3 length: 20 amino acids. CDR3 in amino acids: CASSLVYRGRITGLTDTQYF. The CDR3 nucleotides read TGTGCCAGCAGCTTAGTGTACAGGGGGCGAATAACGGGTTTGACAGATACGCAGTATTTT.

This clonotype came up many times. The chain links TRBV4-1 to TRBJ2-3; 7 positions match TRBD2. The trim removed 3 bases at V and 0 bases at J, leaving 9 bases unmatched. Germline V gene lookup returns CDR1 MGHRA and CDR2 YSYEKL. The CDR3 is made up of 17 amino acids. Here the CDR3 DNA reads TGCGCCAGCAGCCATGAAGATAGCGGGTCTAGCACAGATACGCAGTATTTT. Its translation: CASSHEDSGSSTDTQYF.